The present T cell receptor (beta chain) was sequenced within a study of glioma-infiltrating T cells after dendritic cell vaccination. Study as a whole: Monocyte-derived dendritic cells, cultured six to seven days with IL-4 and GM-CSF, were pulsed with autologous tumor lysate. Study results and limitations: Only a small number of patients had complete blood and tumor samples. Higher TCR clonality did not directly relate to longer survival.

As regards this clone: The antigen remains unidentified.

Clones were read by immunoSEQ multiplex PCR, and TCRdb kept only the in-frame ones, dropping some. Here the sample spans fewer than 90,000 clones, about four fifths being singletons. Time point in this sample: after dendritic cell vaccination, including at tumor progression/relapse. PBMC were collected before vaccination, two weeks after the third vaccination, and at progression. The V end was cut by 4 bases, the J end by 4 bases, with 23 bases between. The CDR3 runs 17 residues. Germline V gives CDR1 SGDLS, CDR2 YYNGEE. This clonotype was sampled from a human donor with glioblastoma. This chain uses TRBV9 with TRBJ1-1; possibly TRBD1 for D (5 bases). Sample: blood, taken after dendritic cell vaccination. CDR3 DNA: TGTGCCAGCAGCCCCCACCCAGGAGGGGCGGAGAGCACTGAAGCTTTCTTT. It specifies CASSPHPGGAESTEAFF.